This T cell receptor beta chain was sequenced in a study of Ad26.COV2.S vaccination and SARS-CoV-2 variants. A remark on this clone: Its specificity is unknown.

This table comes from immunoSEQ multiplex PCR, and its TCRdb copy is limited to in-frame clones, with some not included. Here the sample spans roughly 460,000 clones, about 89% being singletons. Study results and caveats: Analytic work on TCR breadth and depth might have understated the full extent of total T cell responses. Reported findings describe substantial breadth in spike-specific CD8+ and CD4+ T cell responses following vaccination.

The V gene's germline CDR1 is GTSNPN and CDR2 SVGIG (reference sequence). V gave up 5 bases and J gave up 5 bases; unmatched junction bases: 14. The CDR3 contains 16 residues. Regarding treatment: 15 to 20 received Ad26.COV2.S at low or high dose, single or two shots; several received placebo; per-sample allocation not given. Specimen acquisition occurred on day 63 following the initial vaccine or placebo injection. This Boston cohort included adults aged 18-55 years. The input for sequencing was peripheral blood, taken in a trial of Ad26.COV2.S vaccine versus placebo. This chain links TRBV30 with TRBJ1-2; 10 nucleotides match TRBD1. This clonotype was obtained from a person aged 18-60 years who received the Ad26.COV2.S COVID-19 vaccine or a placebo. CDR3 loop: CAWDRDRGPIIYGYTF. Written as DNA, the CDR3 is TGTGCCTGGGACCGGGACAGGGGTCCGATCATTTATGGCTACACCTTC. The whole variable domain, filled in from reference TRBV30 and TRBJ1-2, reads SQTIHQWPATLVQPVGSPLSLECTVEGTSNPNLYWYRQAAGRGLQLLFYSVGIGQISSEVPQNLSASRPQDRQFILSSKKLLLSDSGFYLCAWDRDRGPIIYGYTFGSGTRLTVV.